This TCR beta chain was sequenced during a study of blood T cells in healthy people across ages. Alongside a J-beta primer mix, a sample-barcoded 5' primer served in a second PCR lasting roughly 6 to 11 cycles. TCRdb re-analysed the 5' RACE reads in MiXCR, keeping a single row per CDR3 protein. The sample includes 450,000 to 700,000 distinct CDR3 sequences, 25% to 30% of them seen just once. CDR3 length: 15 residues. Between the trimmed V and J ends, which lost 6 bases and 7 bases, there was a span of 18 bases. Germline V gives CDR1 MNHEY, CDR2 SVGAGI. This clonotype was observed a handful of times. This sequence joins TRBV6-5 and TRBJ1-4; no clear D gene. This sequence originates from a woman in her 70s in good health. Sequencing was carried out using blood. The CDR3: CASRTGPGRGEKLFF. The CDR3 DNA is TGTGCCAGCAGGACGGGCCCGGGCAGAGGTGAAAAACTGTTTTTT.